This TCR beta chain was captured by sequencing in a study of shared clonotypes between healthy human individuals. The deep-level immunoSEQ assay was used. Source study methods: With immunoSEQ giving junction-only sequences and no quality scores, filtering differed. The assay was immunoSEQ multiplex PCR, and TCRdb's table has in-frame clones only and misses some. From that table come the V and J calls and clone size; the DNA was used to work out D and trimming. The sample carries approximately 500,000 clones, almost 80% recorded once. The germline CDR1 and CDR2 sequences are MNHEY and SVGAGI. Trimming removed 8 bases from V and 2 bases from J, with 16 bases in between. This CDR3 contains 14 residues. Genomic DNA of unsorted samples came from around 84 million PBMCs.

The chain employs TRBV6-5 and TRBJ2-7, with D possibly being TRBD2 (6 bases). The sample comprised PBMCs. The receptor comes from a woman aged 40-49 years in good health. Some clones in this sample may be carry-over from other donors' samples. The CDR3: CASHSRLAPYEQYF. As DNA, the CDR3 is TGTGCCAGCCATAGTAGGCTAGCGCCCTACGAGCAGTACTTC.